These T cell receptor beta chains were read from a single sample in a study of T cells in Graves' hyperthyroidism and ophthalmopathy. TCRdb ran MiXCR on the multiplex PCR reads and lists one entry per CDR3 protein. The data contain a few hundred thousand distinct CDR3 sequences, around 20% of them singletons. The material sequenced was blood. These TCRs come from a young man with Graves' ophthalmopathy. Both conserved end residues are part of each CDR3. A D gene is named only where the DNA matches it firmly. Expanded clones get a size class; other rows say once, few or many, or leave the size out.

d_gene	v_gene	len	abundance	j_gene	CDR3nt	CDR3aa
-	TRBV27	15	many	TRBJ1-5	TGTGCCAGCAGTTTGGAAGGGCTAGGCAATCAGCCCCAGCATTTT	CASSLEGLGNQPQHF
-	TRBV5-1	14	many	TRBJ1-1	TGCGCCAGTATCCCGGGACTCCAGAACACTGAAGCTTTCTTT	CASIPGLQNTEAFF
TRBD2	TRBV28	15	once	TRBJ2-1	TGTGCCATCTCCGTGACTAGCCCCACCTACAATGAGCAGTTCTTC	CAISVTSPTYNEQFF
-	TRBV28	13	-	TRBJ1-5	TGTGCCAGCACCGGCGGGGACGGTCAGCCCCAGCATTTT	CASTGGDGQPQHF
-	TRBV3-1	17	many	TRBJ2-1	TGTGCCAGCAGCCACCTAGCGCGGGGATATTCCTACAATGAGCAGTTCTTC	CASSHLARGYSYNEQFF
-	TRBV7-8	17	few	TRBJ1-3	TGTGCCAGCAGCTTACCGGAATTTCCCAACTCTGGAAACACCATATATTTT	CASSLPEFPNSGNTIYF
TRBD1	TRBV12-3/TRBV12-4	14	many	TRBJ1-6	TGTGCCAGCAGCCGGACAGGGCGGGATTCACCCCTCCACTTT	CASSRTGRDSPLHF
-	TRBV3-1	15	many	TRBJ1-6	TGTGCCAGCAGCCTCACCGGACTGAATAATTCACCCCTCCACTTT	CASSLTGLNNSPLHF
-	TRBV10-3	11	-	TRBJ1-2	TGTGCCATCAGTGAGCCGTATGGCTACACCTTC	CAISEPYGYTF
TRBD2	TRBV5-1	21	-	TRBJ2-3	TGCGCCAGCAGCCTCAGCGGGACTAGCGGGGGGGCCGGTCATGTTTCAGATACGCAGTATTTT	CASSLSGTSGGAGHVSDTQYF